This T cell receptor beta chain originates from a study of blood T cell repertoires in COVID-19 (dated by TCRdb to 2018 to 2021). Looking at the study overall: Samples covering the acute and convalescent phases of COVID-19 were provided by collaborators in the United States, Italy and Spain. The prospective study material was composed of cDNA or gDNA derived from T cells, B-cell-depleted T cells, or PBMCs. Sample metadata almost always included a de-identified subject ID, COVID-19 status, age in years and sex. The repertoires were made available in a free public database intended to serve as a resource for research on the immune response to SARS-CoV-2. The dataset comprised deeply sampled blood TCRbeta repertoires from subjects exposed to, actively infected with, or recovered from COVID-19. Where available, HLA class I and class II types were obtained from metadata supplied by the sample provider rather than from assay-based typing. The samples were drawn from the first 160 participants of the ongoing ImmuneRACE study and from 950 to 1,500 subjects provided by 6 global collaborators.

Findings and caveats that apply to the study as a whole: How much clinical and demographic metadata was included differed by source and by participant, and the metadata was provided uncurated.

The immunoSEQ Assay, a bias-controlled multiplex PCR, was used to amplify TCRbeta CDR3 regions from genomic DNA. As for the authors' bioinformatics: The number of nucleated cells in each sample was estimated from the amplification of reference gene primers within the assay. Sequence reads were collapsed and filtered to measure the absolute abundance of every unique TCRbeta CDR3 rearrangement. For each sample, productive Simpson clonality was calculated by taking the square root of Simpson's diversity index across productive rearrangements. Not all clones reach the TCRdb copy of this immuneACCESS table, which keeps in-frame sequences only. Checked studies attribute under half of the gap to unresolved V genes and leave the rest unexplained. V and J calls and clone size follow that table, whereas D and trimming were derived from the DNA. The sample profile shows some 300,000 clones; about nine tenths of them were found once. The biggest ten clones account for approximately 2.4% of the sample.

This clone was detected only a few times. Its antigen has not been determined. It has no much larger one-base neighbor in the sample; base qualities were not kept. The germline V gene yields SQVTM for CDR1 and ANQGSEA for CDR2. From its cysteine to its phenylalanine, the CDR3 spans 13 amino acids. Only CDR3 DNA is held: 39 bases, read in frame from base 1. From V the trimming removes 7 bases and from J it removes 1 base, while the gene matches leave 6 bases of the junction unaccounted for. Each collaborating institution followed its own protocols to collect whole blood in K2EDTA tubes. For TCRbeta analysis, collaborators shipped samples in one of three forms: frozen whole blood, isolated PBMCs, or DNA extracted from either of those sample types.

This TCR came from a man aged 18-30 years with active or convalescent COVID-19. The material sequenced was peripheral blood. The rearranged segments are TRBV29-1 and TRBJ2-7, and 8 junction bases match TRBD1. Here the CDR3 is given as CSAEDRVSYEQYF. The DNA sequence reads TGCAGCGCTGAGGACAGGGTGTCCTACGAGCAGTACTTC.